This T cell receptor beta chain was retrieved from a study of control samples from healthy donors and cancer patients (dated by TCRdb to the early 2020s). Library prep was done by the immunoSEQ multiplex PCR assay. TCRdb holds this immuneACCESS table with in-frame rearrangements only. Some clones are missing; in checked studies, unresolved V genes explain under half, and the rest has no known cause. This sample lists 350,000 to 450,000 clones; 80% to 95% were detected once. Together, the top ten hold around 6.4% of the sample. Comment on this clone: The antigen it recognizes is unknown. The record has no base qualities; no much larger clone is one base away.

From a lookup of the germline V gene (reference sequence), CDR1 and CDR2 are GTSNPN and SVGIG. From its cysteine to its phenylalanine, the CDR3 spans 14 amino acids. Only CDR3 DNA is held: 42 bases, read in frame from base 1. V was cut back by 0 bases and J by 3 bases, leaving a gap of 12 bases between them. Rearrangement joined TRBV30 to TRBJ2-7, with the D gene not confidently named. This receptor was taken from a middle-aged man with head and neck cancer. Material: PBMCs. The encoded CDR3 is CAWSVRRSSYEQYF. The DNA sequence is given as TGTGCCTGGAGTGTACGGCGGAGTAGCTACGAGCAGTACTTC.